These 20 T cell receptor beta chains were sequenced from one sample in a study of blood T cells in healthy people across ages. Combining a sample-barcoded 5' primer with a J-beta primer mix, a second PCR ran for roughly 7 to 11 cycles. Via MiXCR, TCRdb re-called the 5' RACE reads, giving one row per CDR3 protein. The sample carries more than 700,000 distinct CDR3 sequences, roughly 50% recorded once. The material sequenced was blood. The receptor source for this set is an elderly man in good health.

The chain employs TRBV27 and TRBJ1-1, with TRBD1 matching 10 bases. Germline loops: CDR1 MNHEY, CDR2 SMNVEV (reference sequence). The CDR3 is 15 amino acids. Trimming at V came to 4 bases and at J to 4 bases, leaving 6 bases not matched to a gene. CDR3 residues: CASSYRDRGRTEAFF. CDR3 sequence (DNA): TGTGCCAGCAGTTACCGGGACAGGGGACGCACTGAAGCTTTCTTT.

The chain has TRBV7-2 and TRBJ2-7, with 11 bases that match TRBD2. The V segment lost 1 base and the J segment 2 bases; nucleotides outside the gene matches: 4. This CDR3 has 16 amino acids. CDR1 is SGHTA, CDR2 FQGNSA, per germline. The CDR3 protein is CASSLEGTSGTYEQYF. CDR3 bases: TGTGCCAGCAGCTTAGAGGGGACTAGCGGCACCTACGAGCAGTACTTC.

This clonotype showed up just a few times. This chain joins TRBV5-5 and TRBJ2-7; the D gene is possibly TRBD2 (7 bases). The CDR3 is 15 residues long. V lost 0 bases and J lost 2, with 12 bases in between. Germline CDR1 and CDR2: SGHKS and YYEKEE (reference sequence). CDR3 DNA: TGTGCCAGCAGCTTGGATGGGGGGGCTACCTACGAGCAGTACTTC. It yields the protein CASSLDGGATYEQYF.

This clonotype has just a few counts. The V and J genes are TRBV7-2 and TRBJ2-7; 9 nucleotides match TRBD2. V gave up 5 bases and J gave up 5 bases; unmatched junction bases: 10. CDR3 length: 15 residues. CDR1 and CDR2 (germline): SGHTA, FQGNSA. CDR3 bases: TGTGCCAGCAGCCGCACGGTAGCGGGAGCCCACGAGCAGTACTTC. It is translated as CASSRTVAGAHEQYF.

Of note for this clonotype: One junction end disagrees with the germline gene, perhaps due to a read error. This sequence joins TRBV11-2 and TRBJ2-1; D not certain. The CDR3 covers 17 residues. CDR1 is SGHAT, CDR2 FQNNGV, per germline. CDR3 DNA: TGTGCCAGCAGCTTAGCCCCAGCCCCGACCCGATACAATGGGCAGTTCTTC. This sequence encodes CASSLAPAPTRYNGQFF.

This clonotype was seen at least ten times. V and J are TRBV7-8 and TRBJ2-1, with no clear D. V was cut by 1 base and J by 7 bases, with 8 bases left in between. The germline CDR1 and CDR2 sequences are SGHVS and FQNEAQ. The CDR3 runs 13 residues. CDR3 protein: CASSLGAANEQFF. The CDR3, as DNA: TGTGCCAGCAGCTTAGGAGCCGCAAATGAGCAGTTCTTC.

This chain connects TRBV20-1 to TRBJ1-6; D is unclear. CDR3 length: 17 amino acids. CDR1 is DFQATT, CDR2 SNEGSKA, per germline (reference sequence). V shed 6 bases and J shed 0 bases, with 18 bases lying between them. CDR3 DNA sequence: TGCAGTGCCTCGGTCCCTCATGCGGGCTCCTATAATTCACCCCTCCACTTT. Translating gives CSASVPHAGSYNSPLHF.

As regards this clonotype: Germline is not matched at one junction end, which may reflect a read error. The CDR3 here is CASSLALGEQYF. The CDR3 DNA reads as TGTGCCAGCAGCCTGGCCCTGGGCGAGCAGTACTTC. The chain combines TRBV5-1 with TRBJ2-7, with unresolved D. Germline loops: CDR1 SGHRS, CDR2 YFSETQ. The CDR3 has 12 amino acids.

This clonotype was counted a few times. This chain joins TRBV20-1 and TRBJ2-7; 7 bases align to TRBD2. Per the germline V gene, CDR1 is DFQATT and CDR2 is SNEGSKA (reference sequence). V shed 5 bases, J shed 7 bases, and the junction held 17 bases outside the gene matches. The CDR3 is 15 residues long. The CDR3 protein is CSAALRRGSSNEQYF. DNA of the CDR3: TGCAGTGCTGCCCTCCGGCGCGGGAGTTCGAATGAGCAGTACTTC.

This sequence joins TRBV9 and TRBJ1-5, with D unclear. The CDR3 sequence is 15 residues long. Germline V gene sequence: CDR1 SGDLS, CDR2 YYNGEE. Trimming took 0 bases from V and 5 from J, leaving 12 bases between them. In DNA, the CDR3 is TGTGCCAGCAGCGTAGCTACGGGGTCGGATCAGCCCCAGCATTTT. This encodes CASSVATGSDQPQHF.

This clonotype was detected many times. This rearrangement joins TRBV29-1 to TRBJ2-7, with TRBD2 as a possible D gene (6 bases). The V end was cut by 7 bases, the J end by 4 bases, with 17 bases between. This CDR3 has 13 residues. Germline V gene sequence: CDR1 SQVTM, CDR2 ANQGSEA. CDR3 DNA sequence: TGCAGCGCCACGGGACTCTCCCCTTACGAGCAGTACTTC. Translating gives CSATGLSPYEQYF.

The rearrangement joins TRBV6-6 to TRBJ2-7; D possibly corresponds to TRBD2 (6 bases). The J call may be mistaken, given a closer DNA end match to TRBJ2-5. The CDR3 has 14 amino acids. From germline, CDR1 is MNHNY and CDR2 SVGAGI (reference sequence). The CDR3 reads CASQFAGSWETQYF. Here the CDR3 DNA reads TGTGCCAGCCAATTTGCGGGATCTTGGGAGACCCAGTACTTC.

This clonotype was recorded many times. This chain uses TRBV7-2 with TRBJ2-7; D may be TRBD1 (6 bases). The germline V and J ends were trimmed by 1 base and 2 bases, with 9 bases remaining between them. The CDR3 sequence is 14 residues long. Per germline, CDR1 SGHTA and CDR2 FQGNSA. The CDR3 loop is CASSLGQAAYEQYF. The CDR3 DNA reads TGTGCCAGCAGCTTAGGACAGGCCGCCTACGAGCAGTACTTC.

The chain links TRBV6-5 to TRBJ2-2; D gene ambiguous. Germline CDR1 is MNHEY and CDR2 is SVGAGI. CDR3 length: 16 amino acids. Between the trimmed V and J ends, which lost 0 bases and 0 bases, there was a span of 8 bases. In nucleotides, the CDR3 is TGTGCCAGCAGTTACTCACACAGATCGAACACCGGGGAGCTGTTTTTT. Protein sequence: CASSYSHRSNTGELFF.

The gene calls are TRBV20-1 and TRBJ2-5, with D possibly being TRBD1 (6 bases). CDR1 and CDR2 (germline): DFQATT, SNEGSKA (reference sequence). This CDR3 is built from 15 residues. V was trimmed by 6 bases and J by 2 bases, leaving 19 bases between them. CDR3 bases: TGCAGTGCCTACAGCATCAGGGGCCTTCAAGAGACCCAGTACTTC. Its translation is CSAYSIRGLQETQYF.

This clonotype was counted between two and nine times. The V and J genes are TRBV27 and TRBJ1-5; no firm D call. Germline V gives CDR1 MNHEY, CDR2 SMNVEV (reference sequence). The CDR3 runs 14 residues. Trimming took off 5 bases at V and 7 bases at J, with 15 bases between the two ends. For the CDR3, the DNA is TGTGCCAGCAGTAGAGGGAGCGGCGGACAGCCCCAGCATTTT. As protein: CASSRGSGGQPQHF.

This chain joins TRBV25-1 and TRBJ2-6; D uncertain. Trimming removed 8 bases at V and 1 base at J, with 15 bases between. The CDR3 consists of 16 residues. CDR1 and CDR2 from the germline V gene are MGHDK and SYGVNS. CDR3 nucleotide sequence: TGTGCCAGCTCTGAGAGTTCTACTTCTGGGGCCAACGTCCTGACTTTC. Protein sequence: CASSESSTSGANVLTF.

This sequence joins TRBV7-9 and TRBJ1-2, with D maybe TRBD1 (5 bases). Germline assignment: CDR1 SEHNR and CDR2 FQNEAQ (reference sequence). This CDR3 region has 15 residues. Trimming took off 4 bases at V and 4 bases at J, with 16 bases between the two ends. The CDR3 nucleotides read TGTGCCAGCAGCTCGTCGGGAGGGGAGCCCTATGGCTACACCTTC. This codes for CASSSSGGEPYGYTF. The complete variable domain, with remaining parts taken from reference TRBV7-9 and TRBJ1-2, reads DTGVSQNPRHKITKRGQNVTFRCDPISEHNRLYWYRQTLGQGPEFLTYFQNEAQLEKSRLLSDRFSAERPKGSFSTLEIQRTEQGDSAMYLCASSSSGGEPYGYTFGSGTRLTVV.

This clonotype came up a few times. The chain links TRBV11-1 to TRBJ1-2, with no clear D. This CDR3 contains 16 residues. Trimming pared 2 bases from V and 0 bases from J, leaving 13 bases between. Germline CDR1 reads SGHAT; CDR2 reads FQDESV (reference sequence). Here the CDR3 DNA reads TGTGCCAGCAGCTTATCGAAGGGCCCGACTAACTATGGCTACACCTTC. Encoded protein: CASSLSKGPTNYGYTF. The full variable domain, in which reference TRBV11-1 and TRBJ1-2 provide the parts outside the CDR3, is EAEVAQSPRYKITEKSQAVAFWCDPISGHATLYWYRQILGQGPELLVQFQDESVVDDSQLPKDRFSAERLKGVDSTLKIQPAELGDSAMYLCASSLSKGPTNYGYTFGSGTRLTVV.

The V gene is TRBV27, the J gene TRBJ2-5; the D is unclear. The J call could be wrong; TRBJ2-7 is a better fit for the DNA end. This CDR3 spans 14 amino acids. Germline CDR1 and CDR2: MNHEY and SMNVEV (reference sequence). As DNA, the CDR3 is TGTGCCAGCAGTTTGTCCGTGCCAGGCTACGAGCAGTACTTC. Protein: CASSLSVPGYEQYF.